This entry lists 25 T cell receptor beta chains sequenced from one sample in a study of T-cell reconstitution after alpha-beta-depleted transplantation in children. As it was prepared, the TCRbeta library received unique molecular identifiers. TCRdb used MiXCR to reprocess the PCR reads, holding one entry per CDR3 protein. The sample lists around 800,000 distinct CDR3 sequences, 16% seen once, with approximately 4.5% in the top ten. This material consisted of PBMCs, mostly from graft donor cells, taken 360 days after TCRalphabeta/CD19-depleted stem cell transplant. The receptors originated from a male patient younger than 18 who had a stem cell transplant for acute lymphoblastic leukemia, so the T cells may come from the graft donor.

V gene TRBV12-3 or TRBV12-4 combines with J gene TRBJ2-1, with 12 bases that match TRBD2. Unmatched junction bases numbered 10, after V lost 4 bases and J lost 6 bases. The length of the CDR3 is 17 residues. For the CDR3, the DNA is TGTGCCAGCAGTTACCAGACGACTAGCGGGAGAACCAATGAGCAGTTCTTC. Translating gives CASSYQTTSGRTNEQFF.

This clonotype has just a few counts. The chain couples TRBV7-9 to TRBJ1-3; D not certain. V lost 5 bases, J lost 4 bases, and 9 bases lay in between. The germline V gene encodes CDR1 SEHNR and CDR2 FQNEAQ (reference sequence). The CDR3 has 13 amino acids. CDR3 protein: CASSHPRGNTIYF. CDR3 coding DNA: TGTGCCAGCAGCCACCCTAGGGGAAACACCATATATTTT.

The V gene is TRBV11-2, the J gene TRBJ2-1; a weak D match, TRBD1 (6 bases). Germline CDR1 reads SGHAT; CDR2 reads FQNNGV. CDR3 length equals 14 residues. Trimming removed 1 base from V and 12 bases from J, with 16 bases in between. This CDR3 is CASSLVDRTRGQFF. For the CDR3, the DNA is TGTGCCAGCAGCTTAGTTGACAGGACGAGAGGGCAGTTCTTC.

This clonotype was counted only a few times. The chain carries TRBV28 and TRBJ2-3, with TRBD2 as a possible D gene (6 bases). CDR3 length: 15 residues. V was clipped by 3 bases and J by 0 bases, with 10 bases between them. Germline CDR1 reads MDHEN; CDR2 reads SYDVKM. CDR3 protein: CASSFASASTDTQYF. The CDR3 DNA reads as TGTGCCAGCAGTTTTGCTAGCGCTAGCACAGATACGCAGTATTTT.

The J gene is TRBJ2-3, the V gene TRBV30; a weak D match, TRBD1 (6 bases). Trimming took off 4 bases at V and 9 bases at J, with 14 bases between the two ends. The CDR3 is 12 amino acids. Germline V gene lookup returns CDR1 GTSNPN and CDR2 SVGIG (reference sequence). CDR3 DNA sequence: TGTGCCTGGACGGACAGCCGGGTAACGCAGTATTTT. As protein: CAWTDSRVTQYF.

The chain employs TRBV5-1 and TRBJ2-7; 7 nucleotides match TRBD1. J gave up 3 bases and V 3 bases, and 15 bases lay outside the gene matches. Germline V lookup: CDR1 SGHRS, CDR2 YFSETQ. The CDR3 totals 17 residues. The CDR3 DNA reads as TGCGCCAGCAGCTCCCAGTACAGGGGCCCTAGGGGCTACGAGCAGTACTTC. This gives the protein CASSSQYRGPRGYEQYF.

With regard to this clonotype: The CDR3 does not end in the conserved phenylalanine or tryptophan, so this is likely a read error. The rearrangement links TRBV5-1 to TRBJ2-1; D gene unclear. The CDR3 loop spans 12 amino acids. The V gene lost 5 bases and the J gene lost 6 bases, with 9 bases spanning the gap. Germline V CDR1 and CDR2: SGHRS, YFSETQ. Written as DNA, the CDR3 is TGCGCCAGCAGGGTATTGGGCAATGAGCAGTTCCTC. Protein sequence: CASRVLGNEQFL.

Comments on this clonotype: At one of its ends the junction is not consistent with the germline gene, which may arise from a read error. This chain links TRBV6-4 with TRBJ1-2; 11 nucleotides match TRBD1. CDR1 MRHNA and CDR2 SNTAGT come from the germline V gene. The CDR3 has 17 amino acids. As DNA, the CDR3 is TGTGCCAGCAGTGACAAAAGCATTCAAGGACAGGGGGCCTCCCTTGCCTTC. It encodes CASSDKSIQGQGASLAF.

The chain recombines TRBV10-3 with TRBJ2-5; 7 bases agree with TRBD2. V shed 2 bases, J shed 1 base, and the junction held 7 bases outside the gene matches. Germline V lookup: CDR1 ENHRY, CDR2 SYGVKD. The CDR3 consists of 16 residues. For the CDR3, the DNA is TGTGCCATCAGTGAGGGGCTAGCGGCTTCCCAAGAGACCCAGTACTTC. This codes for CAISEGLAASQETQYF.

The chain uses TRBV4-1 and TRBJ2-3, with 11 bases aligning to TRBD2. Germline loops: CDR1 MGHRA, CDR2 YSYEKL. V dropped 1 base and J dropped 4; count of bases not matched to a gene: 4. This CDR3 comprises 16 residues. As DNA, the CDR3 is TGCGCCAGCAGCCAAGCACTAGCGGGAGTTGCAGATACGCAGTATTTT. Translation: CASSQALAGVADTQYF.

The CDR3 region is CASRSAPNPSTDTQYF. CDR3 sequence (DNA): TGCGCCAGTCGTAGCGCCCCAAACCCTAGCACAGATACGCAGTATTTT. The chain is built from TRBV5-1 and TRBJ2-3, with a possible D match to TRBD2 (5 bases). In germline, CDR1 is SGHRS, CDR2 YFSETQ. The V end lost 8 bases, the J end lost 0 bases, and 19 bases lay between the germline ends. The CDR3 length is 16 residues.

This clonotype has more than one count but fewer than ten. This rearrangement joins TRBV20-1 to TRBJ1-1; D call uncertain. The germline V gene encodes CDR1 DFQATT and CDR2 SNEGSKA (reference sequence). V was pared by 0 bases and J by 12 bases, with 17 bases between. The CDR3 totals 13 residues. CDR3 nucleotide sequence: TGCAGTGCTAGAGAGCACGAAGGACGCTGGACTTTCTTT. This translates into CSAREHEGRWTFF.

The J gene is TRBJ2-3, the V gene TRBV3-1, with a possible D match to TRBD2 (7 bases). The germline V gene encodes CDR1 LGHDT and CDR2 YNNKEL (reference sequence). V lost 6 bases and J 4 bases, leaving 14 bases between the germline ends. The CDR3 is made up of 14 amino acids. The CDR3 is CASSWGGGADTQYF. CDR3 in DNA: TGTGCCAGCAGTTGGGGCGGGGGCGCAGATACGCAGTATTTT.

In this sample, this clonotype turned up once. CDR3 in DNA: TGTGCCAGCAGGCAGCGGTGGCCAACAGATACGCAGTATTTT. It codes for CASRQRWPTDTQYF. The chain carries TRBV6-1 and TRBJ2-3, with D possibly being TRBD2 (5 bases). Germline V lookup: CDR1 MNHNS, CDR2 SASEGT. This CDR3 is built from 14 residues. V dropped 6 bases and J dropped 3 bases, with 13 bases sitting between them.

J is TRBJ2-4 and V is TRBV7-2; D may be TRBD2 (5 bases). Between the trimmed V and J ends, which lost 5 bases and 0 bases, there was a span of 11 bases. The germline V gene has CDR1 SGHTA and CDR2 FQGNSA. This CDR3 is built from 15 residues. In nucleotides, the CDR3 is TGTGCCAGCAGCCCCTCCGCGGGAGCCAAAAACATTCAGTACTTC. This gives the protein CASSPSAGAKNIQYF.

This clonotype was seen a handful of times. The chain joins TRBV20-1 to TRBJ1-3; D call uncertain. The germline V and J ends were trimmed by 1 base and 1 base, with 8 bases remaining between them. The germline CDR1 and CDR2 sequences are DFQATT and SNEGSKA (reference sequence). The CDR3 sequence is 14 residues long. The CDR3 loop reads CSARALSSGNTIYF. The CDR3 region has the DNA TGCAGTGCTAGAGCCCTAAGTTCTGGAAACACCATATATTTT.

The J gene is TRBJ2-1, the V gene TRBV5-1; TRBD2 might be the D (5 bases). The CDR3 sequence is 14 residues long. Between the trimmed V and J ends, which lost 0 bases and 9 bases, there was a span of 13 bases. Germline values: CDR1 SGHRS, CDR2 YFSETQ. The CDR3 loop is CASSLGAGISEQFF. In DNA form, the CDR3 reads TGCGCCAGCAGCTTGGGTGCCGGGATTAGTGAGCAGTTCTTC.

The chain recombines TRBV7-9 with TRBJ1-6, with D uncertain. V was trimmed by 3 bases and J by 9 bases, leaving 15 bases between them. This CDR3 has 15 residues. Germline V gives CDR1 SEHNR, CDR2 FQNEAQ (reference sequence). CDR3: CASSFQTARGSPLHF. The CDR3 coding sequence is TGTGCCAGCAGCTTCCAGACTGCCCGGGGTTCACCCCTCCACTTT. The full variable domain, its missing parts supplied by reference TRBV7-9 and TRBJ1-6, is DTGVSQNPRHKITKRGQNVTFRCDPISEHNRLYWYRQTLGQGPEFLTYFQNEAQLEKSRLLSDRFSAERPKGSFSTLEIQRTEQGDSAMYLCASSFQTARGSPLHFGNGTRLTVT.

V is TRBV4-2 and J is TRBJ2-7, with TRBD2 matching 11 bases. Germline-derived CDR1 and CDR2 are LGHNA and YNFKEQ. The CDR3 runs to 16 residues. V lost 2 bases, J lost 4 bases, and 7 bases stayed unmatched. The CDR3 protein is CASSQTLAGEWYEQYF. The CDR3 nucleotides are TGTGCCAGCAGCCAAACACTAGCGGGAGAGTGGTACGAGCAGTACTTC.

The CDR3 region is CSARDPARNTDTQYF. The CDR3 DNA is TGCAGTGCTAGAGATCCCGCTAGAAACACAGATACGCAGTATTTT. V usage is TRBV20-1 and J usage is TRBJ2-3; D is uncertain. The length of the CDR3 is 15 residues. Germline values: CDR1 DFQATT, CDR2 SNEGSKA (reference sequence). Between the trimmed V and J ends, which lost 0 bases and 2 bases, there was a span of 12 bases.

The chain carries TRBV7-6 and TRBJ2-1; D perhaps matches TRBD2 (5 bases). Trimming cost V 0 bases and J 9 bases, with 15 bases left between them. Germline V CDR1 and CDR2: SGHVS, FNYEAQ. The CDR3 totals 15 residues. CDR3 nucleotides: TGTGCCAGCAGCTTAGCCCTAGCACCGGACGGTGAGCAGTTCTTC. Protein product: CASSLALAPDGEQFF.

Worth noting for this clonotype: Being one base from a much bigger clone, this may be a read error. The CDR3 does not close with the conserved phenylalanine or tryptophan, likely indicating a read error. This chain links TRBV6-5 with TRBJ2-4; 9 nucleotides line up with TRBD1. The CDR3 is made up of 14 amino acids. V lost 2 bases and J lost 7; bases outside the gene matches: 3. Germline assignment: CDR1 MNHEY and CDR2 SVGAGI. CDR3 region: CASSYSDRGNIQYL. In DNA form, the CDR3 reads TGTGCCAGCAGTTACAGCGACAGGGGGAACATTCAGTACTTG.

This clonotype occurred a few times. The chain employs TRBV5-1 and TRBJ2-1; TRBD2 aligns across 8 bases. The V and J ends lost 1 base and 5 bases, in that order; junction bases with no gene match: 8. CDR1 and CDR2 (germline): SGHRS, YFSETQ. This CDR3 region has 16 residues. CDR3 loop: CASSLPAGGSNNEQFF. In nucleotides, the CDR3 is TGCGCCAGCAGCTTGCCGGCGGGAGGCTCAAACAATGAGCAGTTCTTC.

This clonotype was counted between two and nine times. The V call is TRBV9, the J call TRBJ2-1; D is undetermined. This CDR3 is built from 14 residues. V lost 0 bases and J 6 bases, leaving 10 bases between the germline ends. Germline CDR1 is SGDLS and CDR2 is YYNGEE. The CDR3 sequence is CASSVVQATNEQFF. As DNA, the CDR3 is TGTGCCAGCAGCGTAGTGCAGGCTACCAATGAGCAGTTCTTC.

Note on this clonotype: A much larger clone differs by one base, so this may be a read error. The V call is TRBV12-3 or TRBV12-4, the J call TRBJ1-2; D uncertain. V lost 3 bases to trimming and J lost 6 bases, with 5 bases between them. This CDR3 region has 11 residues. Here the CDR3 reads CASSFGDGYTF. CDR3 nucleotides: TGTGCCAGCAGTTTCGGGGATGGCTACACCTTC.